This T cell receptor beta chain was sequenced in a study of CD8 T cells in Susac syndrome. High-throughput TCR beta sequencing covered peripheral CD8+ and CD4+ T cells. The CDR3 is made up of 15 amino acids. CDR1 is SGHNT and CDR2 is YYREEE in the germline V gene (reference sequence). Trimming cost V 3 bases and J 3 bases; bases outside gene matches: 8. Random hexamers served to reverse transcribe roughly 0.45 to 1 ug RNA. TCRdb reanalysed the immunoSEQ multiplex PCR reads using MiXCR and keeps one entry per CDR3 protein. The sample gives about 210,000 distinct CDR3 sequences, approximately 95% of which show up once; 0.085% to 0.095% is in the top ten.

The chain has TRBV5-4 and TRBJ1-2, with 7 bases lining up with TRBD1. The receptor was derived from a human donor with multiple sclerosis. Material: CD4+ T cells from PBMCs. CDR3 residues: CASSSNRGWDYGYTF. The CDR3 DNA reads TGTGCCAGCAGCTCGAACAGGGGTTGGGACTATGGCTACACCTTC.